This T cell receptor beta chain is drawn from a study of cytomegalovirus exposure and HLA in healthy donors. The primer mix had 60 Vbeta and 13 Jbeta primers. TCRdb's copy holds only in-frame clones and misses some; the assay was immunoSEQ multiplex PCR. The profile shows approximately 120,000 clones, about 78% of them singletons. This receptor was taken from a man aged 30-40 years in good health and CMV-seronegative. The specimen sequenced was PBMCs.

Here the CDR3 reads CASSPRGRGLNEQFF. In nucleotides, the CDR3 is TGTGCCAGCAGCCCCCGGGGGCGGGGGCTTAATGAGCAGTTCTTC. The chain employs TRBV13 and TRBJ2-1; D perhaps matches TRBD2 (7 bases). V was cut by 5 bases and J by 7 bases, with 18 bases left in between. The CDR3 sequence is 15 residues long. The germline V gene encodes CDR1 PRHDT and CDR2 FYEKMQ (reference sequence). The entire variable domain, with the rest obtained from reference TRBV13 and TRBJ2-1, is as follows: AAGVIQSPRHLIKEKRETATLKCYPIPRHDTVYWYQQGPGQDPQFLISFYEKMQSDKGSIPDRFSAQQFSDYHSELNMSSLELGDSALYFCASSPRGRGLNEQFFGPGTRLTVL.